The clone carrying this T cell receptor (beta chain) has only one observation. The germline V gene encodes CDR1 SGHNT and CDR2 YENEEA. After removal of 4 bases from V and 7 bases from J, the junction contained 6 bases not matched to a gene. The CDR3 extends over 15 amino acids. The data belong to a study of cytomegalovirus exposure and HLA in healthy donors. The PCR had 60 Vbeta and 13 Jbeta primers. Profiled with immunoSEQ multiplex PCR; TCRdb holds only in-frame clones, not every one. The data hold more than 110,000 clones, with roughly 80% observed a single time. The gene calls are TRBV11-3 and TRBJ2-2, with TRBD1 matching 10 bases. The TCR originated in a man younger than 30 in good health and CMV-seronegative. Sequenced: PBMCs. CDR3 DNA sequence: TGTGCCAGCAGCTCCAGACAGGGGGCCGACGGGGAGCTGTTTTTT. The encoded protein is CASSSRQGADGELFF.